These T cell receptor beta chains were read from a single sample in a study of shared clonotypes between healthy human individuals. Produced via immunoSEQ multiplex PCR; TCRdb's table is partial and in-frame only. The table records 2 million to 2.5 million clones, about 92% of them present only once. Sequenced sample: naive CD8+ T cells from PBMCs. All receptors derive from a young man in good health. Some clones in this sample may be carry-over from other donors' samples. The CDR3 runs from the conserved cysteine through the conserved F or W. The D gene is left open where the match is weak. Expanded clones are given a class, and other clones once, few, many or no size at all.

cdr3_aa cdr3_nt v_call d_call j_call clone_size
CASSATRGGRSTEAFF TGTGCCAGCAGCGCCACAAGGGGAGGGCGGAGCACTGAAGCTTTCTTT TRBV9 . TRBJ1-1 once
CASSFLFYEQFF TGTGCCAGCAGCTTTTTGTTCTATGAGCAGTTCTTC TRBV11-2 . TRBJ2-1 .
CASSLGRSYEQYF TGTGCCAGCAGCCTTGGTCGCTCCTACGAGCAGTACTTC TRBV27 . TRBJ2-7 .
CASNDRGLLNEQFF TGTGCCAGCAACGACAGGGGGCTCCTCAATGAGCAGTTCTTC TRBV9 TRBD1 TRBJ2-1 .
CASSFFNRNTEAFF TGTGCCAGCAGCTTTTTCAATAGGAACACTGAAGCTTTCTTT TRBV7-8 . TRBJ1-1 .
CASGLAGGARNEQFF TGTGCCAGCGGACTAGCAGGGGGGGCCAGGAATGAGCAGTTCTTC TRBV27 . TRBJ2-1 .
CASSLVPGGGTEAFF TGTGCCAGCAGCTTGGTGCCAGGGGGCGGAACTGAAGCTTTCTTT TRBV5-4 TRBD1 TRBJ1-1 .
CASSPRGPNNEKLFF TGTGCCAGCAGCCCCCGCGGGCCCAATAATGAAAAACTGTTTTTT TRBV27 . TRBJ1-4 .
CASRDSYEQYF TGTGCCAGCCGTGATTCCTACGAGCAGTACTTC TRBV7-8 . TRBJ2-7 .
CASSHRLAGMAGELFF TGTGCCAGCAGCCACCGACTAGCGGGAATGGCCGGGGAGCTGTTTTTT TRBV14 TRBD2 TRBJ2-2 .
CASSKASGAQFF TGTGCCAGCAGCAAAGCGTCAGGGGCGCAGTTCTTC TRBV21-1 . TRBJ2-1 .
CASGDYPSTDTQYF TGCGCCAGCGGCGACTACCCTAGCACAGATACGCAGTATTTT TRBV10-2 . TRBJ2-3 .
CASSQDLGQMAETQYF TGCGCCAGCAGCCAAGATTTGGGACAGATGGCAGAGACCCAGTACTTC TRBV4-3 TRBD1 TRBJ2-5 once
CASSQTAQRGSYNEQFF TGTGCCAGCAGCCAAACCGCTCAGCGGGGATCCTACAATGAGCAGTTCTTC TRBV5-6 TRBD2 TRBJ2-1 .
CASSTGTSSYNEQFF TGTGCCAGCAGTACCGGGACCAGCTCCTACAATGAGCAGTTCTTC TRBV27 . TRBJ2-1 .
CASSGDRVPTGELFF TGTGCCAGCAGCGGGGACAGGGTACCCACCGGGGAGCTGTTTTTT TRBV9 TRBD1 TRBJ2-2 once
CASSDRTEIYGYTF TGTGCCAGCAGTGATCGGACAGAAATTTATGGCTACACCTTC TRBV25-1 . TRBJ1-2 .
CSARDRVEQFF TGCAGTGCCCGGGACAGGGTTGAGCAGTTCTTC TRBV20-1 TRBD1 TRBJ2-1 .
CASSVSASYEQFF TGCGCCAGCAGTGTTTCAGCCTCGTACGAGCAGTTCTTC TRBV10-2 . TRBJ2-1 .
CASRMTGDTQYF TGTGCCAGCAGAATGACTGGAGATACGCAGTATTTT TRBV11-2 . TRBJ2-3 .
CARKGAGRGHEQYF TGTGCCAGAAAGGGGGCGGGGAGAGGGCACGAGCAGTACTTC TRBV5-3 . TRBJ2-7 .
CASSPPGGAQYGYTF TGTGCCAGCAGCCCGCCAGGGGGCGCACAATATGGCTACACCTTC TRBV5-6 TRBD1 TRBJ1-2 .
CAWDRVTEAFF TGTGCATGGGACAGGGTCACTGAAGCTTTCTTT TRBV30 TRBD1 TRBJ1-1 .
CASSQARTEQFF TGCGCCAGCAGCCAAGCACGAACCGAGCAGTTCTTC TRBV4-1 . TRBJ2-1 .
CASSLARGGEKLFF TGTGCCAGCAGCTTGGCCAGGGGCGGTGAAAAACTGTTTTTT TRBV5-6 . TRBJ1-4 .
CASSLALGQETQYF TGTGCCAGCAGCTTAGCGTTGGGACAAGAGACCCAGTACTTC TRBV7-9 . TRBJ2-5 once
CASSQSGTSTDTQYF TGTGCCAGCAGCCAGAGCGGGACTAGCACAGATACGCAGTATTTT TRBV7-9 TRBD2 TRBJ2-3 .
CASHSLAQKETQYF TGTGCCAGCCACAGCTTGGCGCAGAAAGAGACCCAGTACTTC TRBV7-2 . TRBJ2-5 .
CASSQTGVQDTQYF TGTGCCAGCAGCCAGACAGGGGTACAAGATACGCAGTATTTT TRBV5-6 TRBD1 TRBJ2-3 .
CASSYTEGTTEAFF TGTGCCAGCAGTTACACAGAGGGGACCACTGAAGCTTTCTTT TRBV6-5 . TRBJ1-1 .
CASSLLRTLGAADTQYF TGTGCCAGCAGCCTCCTCAGGACGCTCGGGGCGGCAGATACGCAGTATTTT TRBV5-6 . TRBJ2-3 .
CASRGLRTLANYEQYF TGTGCCAGCAGGGGTTTACGTACCTTAGCGAACTACGAGCAGTACTTC TRBV28 . TRBJ2-7 .
CASSLGFLGQGITDTQYF TGTGCCAGCAGCTTAGGGTTCCTGGGACAGGGGATCACAGATACGCAGTATTTT TRBV13 TRBD1 TRBJ2-3 .
CASSETGQHAGGEKLFF TGTGCCAGCAGTGAAACCGGACAGCACGCCGGTGGTGAAAAACTGTTTTTT TRBV6-1 . TRBJ1-4 .
CASSESPLSGASIDNEQFF TGCGCCAGCAGTGAGTCGCCCCTTTCGGGGGCCTCCATCGACAATGAGCAGTTCTTC TRBV10-1 . TRBJ2-1 .
CASSMGGPQHF TGTGCCAGTAGTATGGGGGGGCCCCAGCATTTT TRBV19 . TRBJ1-5 .
CAISQDRGSTGELFF TGTGCCATCAGCCAGGACAGGGGTTCGACCGGGGAGCTGTTTTTT TRBV10-3 TRBD1 TRBJ2-2 once
CASSPSGGEGRETQYF TGTGCCAGCAGCCCCTCTGGAGGGGAGGGTCGGGAGACCCAGTACTTC TRBV28 TRBD2 TRBJ2-5 .
CASTWGTSNEQFF TGTGCCAGCACCTGGGGGACTAGTAATGAGCAGTTCTTC TRBV5-6 TRBD2 TRBJ2-1 .
CASSLARGPSTDTQYF TGTGCCAGCAGCTTAGCGCGGGGACCTAGCACAGATACGCAGTATTTT TRBV7-8 . TRBJ2-3 .
CASNEAGGTGELFF TGTGCCAGCAATGAGGCAGGGGGCACCGGGGAGCTGTTTTTT TRBV6-1 TRBD1 TRBJ2-2 .